The 20 T cell receptor beta chains listed next were all sequenced from one sample in a study of blood T cell repertoires in COVID-19 (dated by TCRdb to about 2020). The library was produced with the immunoSEQ multiplex PCR assay. The clones in this table, taken by TCRdb from immuneACCESS, are in-frame only. Not every clone is retained; where verified, under half of the shortfall comes from an unresolved V gene, and the cause of the rest is unknown. The sample includes about 200,000 clones, with just over 85% observed a single time. The top ten constitute approximately 6.1% of the sample. The sequencing input was peripheral blood. The source of these receptors is a man older than 75 with acute or convalescent COVID-19.

The chain has TRBV28 and TRBJ1-3, with D perhaps TRBD1 (6 bases). V was trimmed by 3 bases and J by 0 bases, leaving 12 bases between them. The CDR3 length is 16 residues. Per the germline V gene, CDR1 is MDHEN and CDR2 is SYDVKM. The CDR3 sequence: CASSLWTEHSGNTIYF. The CDR3 DNA follows: TGTGCCAGCAGTTTGTGGACAGAACACTCTGGAAACACCATATATTTT.

This clone showed up just once. This chain connects TRBV6-2 or TRBV6-3 to TRBJ1-1, with TRBD1 matching over 8 bases. V trimming: 6 bases; J trimming: 4 bases; junction bases outside the gene matches: 10. This CDR3 contains 15 residues. Germline CDR1 and CDR2: MNHEY and SVGEGT. The CDR3 is CASSPYRGSGTEAFF. CDR3 in DNA: TGTGCCAGCAGCCCCTACAGGGGGAGCGGCACTGAAGCTTTCTTT.

J is TRBJ2-1 and V is TRBV5-4; no reliable D call. Trimming took 0 bases from V and 7 from J, leaving 8 bases between them. CDR3 length: 13 amino acids. Germline V lookup: CDR1 SGHNT, CDR2 YYREEE (reference sequence). The CDR3: CASSLGQVNEQFF. DNA of the CDR3: TGTGCCAGCAGCTTGGGTCAGGTAAATGAGCAGTTCTTC.

This clone is a singleton in its sample. V usage is TRBV5-1 and J usage is TRBJ2-1; possible D gene TRBD1, 6 bases. Germline V gives CDR1 SGHRS, CDR2 YFSETQ. The CDR3 has 15 amino acids. Trimming took off 3 bases at V and 1 base at J, with 11 bases between the two ends. The CDR3 sequence: CASSWGQWSYNEQFF. In DNA form, the CDR3 reads TGCGCCAGCAGCTGGGGGCAATGGTCCTACAATGAGCAGTTCTTC.

CDR3 residues: CASSQLAGVNEQFF. The CDR3 DNA reads TGTGCCAGCAGCCAACTAGCGGGAGTTAATGAGCAGTTCTTC. The chain links TRBV7-2 to TRBJ2-1, with 11 positions matching TRBD2. V was pared by 5 bases and J by 7 bases, with 4 bases of the junction left unmatched. The CDR3 has 14 amino acids. The germline gives CDR1 SGHTA, CDR2 FQGNSA.

This chain uses TRBV6-5 with TRBJ2-2, with TRBD1 matching over 10 bases. V shed 10 bases, J shed 4 bases, and the junction held 3 bases outside the gene matches. The CDR3 consists of 13 residues. The V gene's germline CDR1 is MNHEY and CDR2 SVGAGI. CDR3 residues: CATRDRGTGELFF. The CDR3 nucleotides are TGTGCCACCCGGGACAGGGGCACCGGGGAGCTGTTTTTT.

There are a few counts of this clone. This chain joins TRBV4-2 and TRBJ1-4, with 8 bases identical to TRBD1. V gave up 3 bases and J gave up 14 bases; unmatched junction bases: 8. Germline CDR1 reads LGHNA; CDR2 reads YNFKEQ. CDR3 length equals 13 residues. The CDR3 coding sequence is TGTGCCAGCAGCCAGACAGGGGCTCCCGGGCTGTTTTTT. This codes for CASSQTGAPGLFF.

The chain employs TRBV30 and TRBJ1-1; D may be TRBD1 (6 bases). Trimming stripped 2 bases from V and 4 bases from J, with 11 bases between. The CDR3 is made up of 13 amino acids. CDR1 is GTSNPN and CDR2 is SVGIG in the germline V gene (reference sequence). The chain's CDR3 is CAWSPQGPTEAFF. CDR3 nucleotides: TGTGCCTGGAGTCCTCAGGGGCCCACTGAAGCTTTCTTT.

The V call is TRBV7-9, the J call TRBJ2-7; 12 positions agree with TRBD2. With 0 bases clipped from V and 6 bases from J, the junction kept 0 bases outside the gene matches. Looked up from germline, CDR1 is SEHNR and CDR2 is FQNEAQ (reference sequence). The CDR3 runs to 14 residues. The CDR3 DNA follows: TGTGCCAGCAGCTTAGCACTAGCGGGGGGCGAGCAGTACTTC. This gives the protein CASSLALAGGEQYF.

This clone appeared once. The chain carries TRBV7-9 and TRBJ1-2; no clear D. This CDR3 region has 17 residues. The germline gives CDR1 SEHNR, CDR2 FQNEAQ (reference sequence). The V end lost 2 bases, the J end lost 1 base, and 17 bases lay between the germline ends. The chain's CDR3 is CASSLTIRRRDNYGYTF. CDR3 in DNA: TGTGCCAGCAGCTTAACCATCCGGCGGAGGGATAACTATGGCTACACCTTC.

This rearrangement joins TRBV29-1 to TRBJ1-1; 8 bases are a match to TRBD1. The CDR3 has 13 residues. CDR1 and CDR2 (germline): SQVTM, ANQGSEA. The J segment lost 6 bases and the V segment lost 6 bases, leaving 9 bases of the junction unmatched. CDR3 in DNA: TGCAGCGTAGTACAGGGGGGGGGCTCTGAAGCTTTCTTT. It translates to CSVVQGGGSEAFF.

The chain joins TRBV7-2 to TRBJ2-7, with 10 bases fitting TRBD1. Looked up from germline, CDR1 is SGHTA and CDR2 is FQGNSA. V lost 6 bases, J lost 7 bases, and 12 bases stayed unmatched. This CDR3 comprises 15 residues. CDR3 sequence reads: CASSFDGTGVREQYV. The CDR3 DNA sequence: TGTGCCAGCAGTTTTGACGGGACAGGGGTGCGGGAGCAGTACGTC.

The CDR3 loop is CASSLASRGSNEQFF. As DNA, the CDR3 is TGTGCCAGCAGTCTGGCTAGCCGGGGAAGCAATGAGCAGTTCTTC. J is TRBJ2-1 and V is TRBV6-2 or TRBV6-3; D possibly corresponds to TRBD2 (5 bases). Germline CDR1 MNHEY, CDR2 SVGEGT. This CDR3 spans 15 amino acids. The V end lost 5 bases, the J end lost 6 bases, and 17 bases lay between the germline ends.

The V call is TRBV6-2 or TRBV6-3, the J call TRBJ2-7, with TRBD2 matching 7 bases. After removal of 0 bases from V and 5 bases from J, the junction contained 7 bases not matched to a gene. The CDR3 runs to 15 residues. Germline V gene sequence: CDR1 MNHEY, CDR2 SVGEGT. In nucleotides, the CDR3 is TGTGCCAGCAGTTACTCGATCGGGGGGTCCCACGAGCAGTACGTC. This encodes CASSYSIGGSHEQYV.

V is TRBV4-1 and J is TRBJ1-2, with D uncertain. CDR1 and CDR2 (germline): MGHRA, YSYEKL. The CDR3 has 14 amino acids. V was trimmed by 1 base and J by 4 bases, leaving 10 bases between them. CDR3 protein: CASSQVLAFYGYTF. CDR3 DNA: TGCGCCAGCAGCCAAGTTTTGGCCTTCTATGGCTACACCTTC.

This clone was observed a few times. V gene TRBV6-1 combines with J gene TRBJ2-7; 10 bases line up with TRBD1. The CDR3 runs to 16 residues. Germline trimming cut 4 bases from V and 7 bases from J; bases unmatched to any gene: 13. Germline CDR1 MNHNS, CDR2 SASEGT. The CDR3 here is CASSAGQGVATWEQYF. DNA of the CDR3: TGTGCCAGCAGTGCCGGACAGGGGGTTGCAACTTGGGAGCAGTACTTC.

The rearrangement links TRBV27 to TRBJ2-3; a weak D match, TRBD2 (5 bases). Between the trimmed V and J ends, which lost 6 bases and 3 bases, there was a span of 25 bases. The length of the CDR3 is 18 residues. CDR1 and CDR2 (germline): MNHEY, SMNVEV (reference sequence). CDR3 protein: CASRRLREMGLGTDTQYF. In DNA, the CDR3 is TGTGCCAGCAGGCGCCTGAGGGAGATGGGCCTAGGGACAGATACGCAGTATTTT.

The sample holds a few counts of this clone. Here the CDR3 DNA reads TGTGCCAGTAGGGCCGCGGACAGGAGATACACTGAAGCTTTCTTT. Translation: CASRAADRRYTEAFF. The chain combines TRBV19 with TRBJ1-1, with 7 bases identical to TRBD1. CDR1 LNHDA and CDR2 SQIVND come from the germline V gene (reference sequence). This CDR3 contains 15 residues. The V segment lost 6 bases and the J segment 3 bases; nucleotides outside the gene matches: 10.

The chain couples TRBV27 to TRBJ1-1, with D possibly being TRBD1 (6 bases). The CDR3 has 16 residues. The V end lost 4 bases, the J end lost 3 bases, and 18 bases lay between the germline ends. Germline V lookup: CDR1 MNHEY, CDR2 SMNVEV (reference sequence). CDR3 sequence: CASSSNNRAGDTEAFF. The DNA for the CDR3 is TGTGCCAGCAGTTCTAATAACAGGGCCGGGGACACTGAAGCTTTCTTT.

The gene calls are TRBV24-1 and TRBJ2-1, with D maybe TRBD2 (6 bases). V was shortened by 2 bases and J by 2 bases, with 12 bases between the two germline ends. The germline V gene encodes CDR1 KGHDR and CDR2 SFDVKD. This CDR3 has 16 amino acids. CDR3 residues: CATSDYERATYNEQFF. The CDR3 coding sequence is TGTGCCACCAGTGATTACGAGCGGGCAACCTACAATGAGCAGTTCTTC.